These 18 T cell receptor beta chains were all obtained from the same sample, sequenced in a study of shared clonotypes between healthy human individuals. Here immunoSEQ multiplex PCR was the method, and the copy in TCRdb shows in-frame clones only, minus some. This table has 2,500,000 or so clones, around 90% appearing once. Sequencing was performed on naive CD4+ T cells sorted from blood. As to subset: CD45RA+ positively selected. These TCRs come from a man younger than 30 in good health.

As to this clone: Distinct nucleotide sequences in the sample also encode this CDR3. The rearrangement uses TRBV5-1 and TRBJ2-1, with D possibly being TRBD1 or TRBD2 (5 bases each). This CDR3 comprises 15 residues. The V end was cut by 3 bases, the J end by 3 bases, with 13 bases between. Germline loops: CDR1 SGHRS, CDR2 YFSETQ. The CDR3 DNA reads TGCGCCAGCAGCTCCGGGGCAGGAGACTACAATGAGCAGTTCTTC. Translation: CASSSGAGDYNEQFF.

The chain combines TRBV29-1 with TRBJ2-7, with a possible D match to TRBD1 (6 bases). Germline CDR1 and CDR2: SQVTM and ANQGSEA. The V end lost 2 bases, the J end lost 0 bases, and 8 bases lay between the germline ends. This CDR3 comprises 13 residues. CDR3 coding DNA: TGCAGCGTTGAAACAGGGAGCTCCTACGAGCAGTACTTC. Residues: CSVETGSSYEQYF.

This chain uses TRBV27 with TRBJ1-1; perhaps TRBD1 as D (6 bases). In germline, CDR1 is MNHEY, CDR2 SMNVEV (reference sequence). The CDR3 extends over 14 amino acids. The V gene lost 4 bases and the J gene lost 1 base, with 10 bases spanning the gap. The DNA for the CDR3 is TGTGCCAGCAGTTCCTACAGGGAGAACACTGAAGCTTTCTTT. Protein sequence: CASSSYRENTEAFF.

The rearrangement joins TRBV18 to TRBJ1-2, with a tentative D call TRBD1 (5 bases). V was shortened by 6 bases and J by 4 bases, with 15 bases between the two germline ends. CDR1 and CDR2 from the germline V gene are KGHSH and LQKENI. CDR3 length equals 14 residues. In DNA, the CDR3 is TGTGCCAGCTCTCTCGAGGGGTCTACCTATGGCTACACCTTC. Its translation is CASSLEGSTYGYTF.

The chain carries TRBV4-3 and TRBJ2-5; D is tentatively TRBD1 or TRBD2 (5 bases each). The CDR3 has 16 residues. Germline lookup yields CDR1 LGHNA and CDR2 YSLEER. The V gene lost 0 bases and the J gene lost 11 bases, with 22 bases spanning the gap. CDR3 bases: TGCGCCAGCAGCCAAGATAGGGCAGGGAGAATGGGGGAGCAGTACTTC. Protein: CASSQDRAGRMGEQYF.

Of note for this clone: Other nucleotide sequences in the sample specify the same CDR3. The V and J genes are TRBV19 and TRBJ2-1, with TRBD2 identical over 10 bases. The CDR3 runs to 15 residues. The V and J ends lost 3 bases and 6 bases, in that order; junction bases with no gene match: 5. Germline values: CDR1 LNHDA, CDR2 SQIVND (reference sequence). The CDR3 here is CASSILAGVGNEQFF. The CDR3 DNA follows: TGTGCCAGTAGTATCCTAGCGGGGGTTGGCAATGAGCAGTTCTTC.

The CDR3 region is CASSFSSTDTGELFF. As DNA, the CDR3 is TGCGCCAGCAGCTTTTCTAGCACCGACACCGGGGAGCTGTTTTTT. V usage is TRBV5-1 and J usage is TRBJ2-2, with D perhaps TRBD2 (5 bases). Germline V gene data show CDR1 as SGHRS and CDR2 as YFSETQ. V was pared by 2 bases and J by 3 bases, with 11 bases between. The CDR3 runs 15 residues.

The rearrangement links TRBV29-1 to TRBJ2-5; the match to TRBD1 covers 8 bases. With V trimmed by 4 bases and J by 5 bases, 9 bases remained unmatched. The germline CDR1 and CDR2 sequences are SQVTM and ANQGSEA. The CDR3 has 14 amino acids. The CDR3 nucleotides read TGCAGCGTTGTACGACAGGGGAGTTGGGAGACCCAGTACTTC. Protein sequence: CSVVRQGSWETQYF.

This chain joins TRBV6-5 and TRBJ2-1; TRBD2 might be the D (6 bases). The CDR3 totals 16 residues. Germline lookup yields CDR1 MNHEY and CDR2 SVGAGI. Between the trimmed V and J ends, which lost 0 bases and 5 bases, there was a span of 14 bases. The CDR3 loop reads CASSYSYGTGNNEQFF. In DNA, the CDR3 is TGTGCCAGCAGTTACTCGTACGGGACTGGGAACAATGAGCAGTTCTTC.

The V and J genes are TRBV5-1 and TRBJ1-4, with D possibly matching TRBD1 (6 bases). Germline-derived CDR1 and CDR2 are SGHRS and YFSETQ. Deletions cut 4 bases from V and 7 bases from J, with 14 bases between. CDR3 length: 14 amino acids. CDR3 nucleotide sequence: TGCGCCAGCAGCATGACAGGCTACGGTGAAAAACTGTTTTTT. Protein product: CASSMTGYGEKLFF.

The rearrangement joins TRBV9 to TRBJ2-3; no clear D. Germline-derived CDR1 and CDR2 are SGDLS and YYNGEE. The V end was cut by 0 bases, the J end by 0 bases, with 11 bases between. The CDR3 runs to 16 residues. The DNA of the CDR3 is TGTGCCAGCAGCGTAGGTGTAGGAAGTAGCACAGATACGCAGTATTTT. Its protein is CASSVGVGSSTDTQYF.

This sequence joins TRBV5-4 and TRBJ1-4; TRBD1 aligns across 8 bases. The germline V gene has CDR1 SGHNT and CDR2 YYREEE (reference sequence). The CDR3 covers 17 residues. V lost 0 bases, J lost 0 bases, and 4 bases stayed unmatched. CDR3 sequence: CASSLGTGGTTNEKLFF. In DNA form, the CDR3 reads TGTGCCAGCAGCTTGGGTACAGGGGGAACAACTAATGAAAAACTGTTTTTT.

CDR3 sequence (DNA): TGTGCCATCAGTGGGACTAGCGGGAGGAACCAAGAATCGTACTTC. Its translation is CAISGTSGRNQESYF. The chain is built from TRBV10-3 and TRBJ2-5; 14 nucleotides align to TRBD2. This CDR3 is built from 15 residues. CDR1 and CDR2 (germline): ENHRY, SYGVKD. J lost 13 bases, V lost 4 bases, and 11 bases had no gene match.

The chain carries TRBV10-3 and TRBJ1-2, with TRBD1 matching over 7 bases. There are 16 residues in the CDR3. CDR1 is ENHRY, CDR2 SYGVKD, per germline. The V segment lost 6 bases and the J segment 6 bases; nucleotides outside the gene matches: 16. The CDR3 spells CAIRGTQGEIRDGYTF. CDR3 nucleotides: TGTGCCATCAGGGGGACCCAGGGGGAGATCCGCGATGGCTACACCTTC.

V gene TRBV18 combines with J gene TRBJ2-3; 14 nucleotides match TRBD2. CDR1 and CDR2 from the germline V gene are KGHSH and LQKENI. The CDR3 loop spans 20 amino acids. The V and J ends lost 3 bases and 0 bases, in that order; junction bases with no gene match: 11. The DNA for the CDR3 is TGTGCCAGCTCACCCCCGGGACTAGCGGGAGCGTTATCTAGCACAGATACGCAGTATTTT. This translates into CASSPPGLAGALSSTDTQYF.

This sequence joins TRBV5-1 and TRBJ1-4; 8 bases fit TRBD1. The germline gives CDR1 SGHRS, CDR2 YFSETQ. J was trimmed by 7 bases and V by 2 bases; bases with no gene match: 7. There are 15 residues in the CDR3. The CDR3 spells CASSFTGGTGEKLFF. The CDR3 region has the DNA TGCGCCAGCAGCTTTACAGGGGGTACGGGTGAAAAACTGTTTTTT.

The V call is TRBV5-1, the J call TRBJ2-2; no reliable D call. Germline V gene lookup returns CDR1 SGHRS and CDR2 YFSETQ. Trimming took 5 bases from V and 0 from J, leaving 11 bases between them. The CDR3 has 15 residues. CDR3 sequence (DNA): TGCGCCAGCAGTAATGAGAACACGAACACCGGGGAGCTGTTTTTT. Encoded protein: CASSNENTNTGELFF.

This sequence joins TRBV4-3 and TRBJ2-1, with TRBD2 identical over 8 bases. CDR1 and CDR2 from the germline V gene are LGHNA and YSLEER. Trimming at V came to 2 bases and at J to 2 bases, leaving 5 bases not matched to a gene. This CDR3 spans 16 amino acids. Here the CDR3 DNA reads TGCGCCAGCAGCCAAATAGCGGGAAAAGCCTACAATGAGCAGTTCTTC. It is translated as CASSQIAGKAYNEQFF.